This entry describes one T cell receptor beta chain. Its antigen remains unknown. This specimen comes from a study of vaccination and CD4 T cells after COVID-19. CD4+ T cells that had been cultured provided DNA sequenced with the Oncomine TCR Beta short-read assay. One entry per CDR3 protein results from TCRdb running MiXCR on the PCR reads. The sample carries some 12,000 distinct CDR3 sequences, around 75% recorded once. Germline V gives CDR1 SGHRS, CDR2 YFSETQ. This CDR3 contains 15 residues. V lost 3 bases to trimming and J lost 2 bases, with 14 bases between them. The treatment is: roughly 11-day PBMC culture with coronavirus spike peptide pools or control peptides (ViraFEST assay).

Material for sequencing was CD4+ T cells from blood, cultured in vitro. This TCR came from a human donor who had recovered from COVID-19. The V and J genes are TRBV5-1 and TRBJ1-2, with TRBD1 as a possible D gene (6 bases). The CDR3 is CASSSPGVSNYGYTF. CDR3 DNA: TGCGCCAGCAGCTCCCCAGGGGTAAGCAACTATGGCTACACCTTC.